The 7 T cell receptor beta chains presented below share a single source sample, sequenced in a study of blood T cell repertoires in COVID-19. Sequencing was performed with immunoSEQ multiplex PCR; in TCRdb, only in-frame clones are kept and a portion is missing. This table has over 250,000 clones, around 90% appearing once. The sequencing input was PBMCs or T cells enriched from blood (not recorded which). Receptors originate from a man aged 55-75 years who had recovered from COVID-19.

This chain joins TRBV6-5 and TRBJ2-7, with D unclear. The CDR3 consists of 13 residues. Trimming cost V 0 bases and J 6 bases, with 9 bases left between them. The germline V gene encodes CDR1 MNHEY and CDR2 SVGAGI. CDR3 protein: CASSYSPLVEQYF. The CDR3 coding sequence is TGTGCCAGCAGTTACTCCCCCCTCGTCGAGCAGTACTTC.

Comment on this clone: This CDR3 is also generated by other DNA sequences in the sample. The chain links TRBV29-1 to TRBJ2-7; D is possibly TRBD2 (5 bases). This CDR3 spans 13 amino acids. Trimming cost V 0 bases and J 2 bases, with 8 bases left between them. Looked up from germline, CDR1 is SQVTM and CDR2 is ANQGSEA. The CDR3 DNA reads TGCAGCGTTGAAGACCGGGAAGCCTACGAGCAGTACTTC. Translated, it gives CSVEDREAYEQYF.

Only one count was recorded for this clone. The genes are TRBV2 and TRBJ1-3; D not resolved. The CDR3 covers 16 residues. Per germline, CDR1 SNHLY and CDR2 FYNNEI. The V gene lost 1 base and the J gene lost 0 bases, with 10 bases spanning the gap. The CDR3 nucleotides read TGTGCCAGCAGTGAAGGTGGGCCGGTCTCTGGAAACACCATATATTTT. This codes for CASSEGGPVSGNTIYF.

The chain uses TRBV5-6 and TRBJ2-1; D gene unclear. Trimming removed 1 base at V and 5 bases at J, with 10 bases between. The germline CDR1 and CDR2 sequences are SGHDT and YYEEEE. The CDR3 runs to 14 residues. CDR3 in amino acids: CASSLNSGNNEQFF. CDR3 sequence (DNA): TGTGCCAGCAGCTTGAATTCAGGAAACAATGAGCAGTTCTTC.

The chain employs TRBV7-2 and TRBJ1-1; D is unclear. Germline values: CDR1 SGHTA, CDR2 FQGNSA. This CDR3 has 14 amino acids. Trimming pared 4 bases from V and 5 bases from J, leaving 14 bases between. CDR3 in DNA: TGTGCCAGCAGCTCCCACGAGGGAGGGACTGAAGCTTTCTTT. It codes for CASSSHEGGTEAFF.

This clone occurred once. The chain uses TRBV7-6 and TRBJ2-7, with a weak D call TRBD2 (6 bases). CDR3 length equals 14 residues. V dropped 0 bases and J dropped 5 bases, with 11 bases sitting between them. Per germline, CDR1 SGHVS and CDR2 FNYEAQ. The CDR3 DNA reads TGTGCCAGCAGCTTAGCGCAGGAGGGCCACGAGCAGTACTTC. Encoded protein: CASSLAQEGHEQYF.

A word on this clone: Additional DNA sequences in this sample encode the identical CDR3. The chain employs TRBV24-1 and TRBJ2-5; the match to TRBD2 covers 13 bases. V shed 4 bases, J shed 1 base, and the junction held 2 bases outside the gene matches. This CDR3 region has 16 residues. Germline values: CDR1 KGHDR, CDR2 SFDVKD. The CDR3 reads CATSDRTSGGQETQYF. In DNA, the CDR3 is TGTGCCACCAGTGACCGGACTAGCGGGGGCCAAGAGACCCAGTACTTC.